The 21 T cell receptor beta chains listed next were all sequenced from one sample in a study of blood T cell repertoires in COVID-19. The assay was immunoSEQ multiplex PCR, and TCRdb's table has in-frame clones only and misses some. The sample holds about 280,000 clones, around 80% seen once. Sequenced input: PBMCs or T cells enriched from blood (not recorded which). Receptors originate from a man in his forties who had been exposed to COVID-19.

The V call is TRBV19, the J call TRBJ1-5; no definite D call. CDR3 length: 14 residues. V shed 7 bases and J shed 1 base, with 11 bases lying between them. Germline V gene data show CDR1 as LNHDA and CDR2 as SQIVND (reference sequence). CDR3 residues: CASTSDTSNQPQHF. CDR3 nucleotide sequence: TGTGCCAGTACCTCTGACACCAGCAATCAGCCCCAGCATTTT.

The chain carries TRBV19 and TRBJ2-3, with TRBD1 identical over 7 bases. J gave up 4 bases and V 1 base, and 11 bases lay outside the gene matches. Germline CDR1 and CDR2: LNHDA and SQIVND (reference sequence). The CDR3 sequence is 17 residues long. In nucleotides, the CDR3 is TGTGCCAGTAGTATAGGCTCGACAGGGAGCAGACCAGATACGCAGTATTTT. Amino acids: CASSIGSTGSRPDTQYF.

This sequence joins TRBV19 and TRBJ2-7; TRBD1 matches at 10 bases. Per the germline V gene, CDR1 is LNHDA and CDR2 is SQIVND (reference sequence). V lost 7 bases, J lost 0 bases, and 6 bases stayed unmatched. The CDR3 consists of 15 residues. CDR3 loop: CASTPRTGGSYEQYF. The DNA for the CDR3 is TGTGCCAGTACCCCACGGACAGGGGGCTCCTACGAGCAGTACTTC.

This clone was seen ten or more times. The chain's CDR3 is CATSSLDYLNYGYTF. CDR3 DNA: TGTGCCACCAGCAGTCTAGACTACTTAAACTATGGCTACACCTTC. This chain joins TRBV15 and TRBJ1-2; D call uncertain. The CDR3 has 15 residues. Trimming removed 3 bases at V and 2 bases at J, with 13 bases between. Germline V gene data show CDR1 as LNHNV and CDR2 as YYDKDF (reference sequence).

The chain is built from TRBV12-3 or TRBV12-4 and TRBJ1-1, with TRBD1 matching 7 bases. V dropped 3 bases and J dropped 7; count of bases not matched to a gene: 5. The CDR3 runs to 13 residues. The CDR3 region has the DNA TGTGCCAGCAGTTTCCGACAGGGCGGTGAAGCTTTCTTT. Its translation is CASSFRQGGEAFF.

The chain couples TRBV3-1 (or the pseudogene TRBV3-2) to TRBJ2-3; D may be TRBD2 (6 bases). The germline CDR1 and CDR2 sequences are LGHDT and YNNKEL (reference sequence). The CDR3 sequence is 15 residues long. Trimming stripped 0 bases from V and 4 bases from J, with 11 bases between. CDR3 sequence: CASSQEGGGADTQYF. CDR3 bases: TGTGCCAGCAGCCAAGAAGGAGGCGGGGCAGATACGCAGTATTTT.

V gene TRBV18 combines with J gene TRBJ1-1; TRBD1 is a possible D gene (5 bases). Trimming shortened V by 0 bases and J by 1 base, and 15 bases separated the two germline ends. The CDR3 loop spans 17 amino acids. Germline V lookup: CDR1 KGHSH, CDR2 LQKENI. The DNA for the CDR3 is TGTGCCAGCTCACCACCGTCGTGGGCGGGGACGAACACTGAAGCTTTCTTT. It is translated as CASSPPSWAGTNTEAFF.

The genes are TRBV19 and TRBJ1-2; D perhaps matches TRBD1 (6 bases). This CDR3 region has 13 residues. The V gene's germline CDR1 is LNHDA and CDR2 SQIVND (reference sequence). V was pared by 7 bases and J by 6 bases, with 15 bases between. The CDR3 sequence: CASTLTGYDGYTF. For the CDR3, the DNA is TGTGCCAGTACCTTGACAGGTTATGATGGCTACACCTTC.

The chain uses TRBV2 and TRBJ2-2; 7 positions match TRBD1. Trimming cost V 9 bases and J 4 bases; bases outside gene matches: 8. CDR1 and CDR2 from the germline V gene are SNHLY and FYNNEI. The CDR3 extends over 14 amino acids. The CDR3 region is CARSTGASTGELFF. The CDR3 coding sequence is TGTGCCAGGAGTACAGGGGCGAGCACCGGGGAGCTGTTTTTT.

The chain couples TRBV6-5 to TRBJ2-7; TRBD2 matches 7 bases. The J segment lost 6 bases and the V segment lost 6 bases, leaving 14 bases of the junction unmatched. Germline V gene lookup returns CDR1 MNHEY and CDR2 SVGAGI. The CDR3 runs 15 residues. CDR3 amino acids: CASSRGEPFGIEQYF. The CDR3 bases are TGTGCCAGCAGCCGGGGGGAACCTTTTGGGATCGAGCAGTACTTC.

The CDR3 DNA reads TGTGCCAGCAGCCTAAACTGTGAGCAGTTCTTC. The encoded protein is CASSLNCEQFF. The chain is built from TRBV4-2 and TRBJ2-1; D not certain. V was cut by 4 bases and J by 9 bases, with 7 bases left in between. The CDR3 runs to 11 residues. Germline lookup yields CDR1 LGHNA and CDR2 YNFKEQ.

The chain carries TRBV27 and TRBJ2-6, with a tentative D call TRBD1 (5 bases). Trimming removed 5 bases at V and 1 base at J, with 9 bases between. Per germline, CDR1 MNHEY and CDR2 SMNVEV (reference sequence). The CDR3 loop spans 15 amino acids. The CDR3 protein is CASSTRASGANVLTF. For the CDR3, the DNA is TGTGCCAGCAGTACCAGGGCGTCTGGGGCCAACGTCCTGACTTTC.

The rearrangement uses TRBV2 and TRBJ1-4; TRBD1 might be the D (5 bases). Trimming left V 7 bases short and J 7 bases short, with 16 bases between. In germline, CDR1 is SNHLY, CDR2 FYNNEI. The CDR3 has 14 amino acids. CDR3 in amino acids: CASIVDSLSEKLFF. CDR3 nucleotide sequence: TGTGCCAGCATCGTTGACAGCCTTTCTGAAAAACTGTTTTTT. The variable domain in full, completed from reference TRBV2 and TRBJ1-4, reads EPEVTQTPSHQVTQMGQEVILRCVPISNHLYFYWYRQILGQKVEFLVSFYNNEISEKSEIFDDQFSVERPDGSNFTLKIRSTKLEDSAMYFCASIVDSLSEKLFFGSGTQLSVL.

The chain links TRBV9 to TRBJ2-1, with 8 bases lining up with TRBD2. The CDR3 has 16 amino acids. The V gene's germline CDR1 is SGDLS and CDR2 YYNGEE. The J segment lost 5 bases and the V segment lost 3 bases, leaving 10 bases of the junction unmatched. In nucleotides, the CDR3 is TGTGCCAGCAGCGGGAGGAGCGGGAGTGGGCACAATGAGCAGTTCTTC. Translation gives CASSGRSGSGHNEQFF.

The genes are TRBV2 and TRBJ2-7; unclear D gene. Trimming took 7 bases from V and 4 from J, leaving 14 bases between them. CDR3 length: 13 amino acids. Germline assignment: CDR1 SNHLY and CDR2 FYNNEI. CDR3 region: CASIGSNSYEQYF. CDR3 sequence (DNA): TGTGCCAGCATAGGTAGCAACTCATACGAGCAGTACTTC.

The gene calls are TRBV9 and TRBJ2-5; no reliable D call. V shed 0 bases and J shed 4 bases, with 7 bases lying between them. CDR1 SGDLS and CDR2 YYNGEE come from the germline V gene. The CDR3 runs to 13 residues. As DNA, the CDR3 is TGTGCCAGCAGCGTAGAGAGTACAGAGACCCAGTACTTC. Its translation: CASSVESTETQYF.

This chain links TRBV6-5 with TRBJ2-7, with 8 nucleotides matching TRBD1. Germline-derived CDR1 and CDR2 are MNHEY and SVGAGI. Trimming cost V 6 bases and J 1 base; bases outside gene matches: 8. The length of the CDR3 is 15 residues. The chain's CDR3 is CASRLGTGLSYEQYF. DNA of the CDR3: TGTGCCAGCAGACTCGGGACAGGCCTTTCCTACGAGCAGTACTTC.

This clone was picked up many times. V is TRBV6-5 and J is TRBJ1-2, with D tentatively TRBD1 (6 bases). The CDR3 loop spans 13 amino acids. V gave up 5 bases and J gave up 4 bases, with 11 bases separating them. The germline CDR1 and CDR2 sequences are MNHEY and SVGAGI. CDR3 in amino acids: CASSKTGSYGYTF. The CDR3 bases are TGTGCCAGCAGTAAAACAGGGAGCTATGGCTACACCTTC.

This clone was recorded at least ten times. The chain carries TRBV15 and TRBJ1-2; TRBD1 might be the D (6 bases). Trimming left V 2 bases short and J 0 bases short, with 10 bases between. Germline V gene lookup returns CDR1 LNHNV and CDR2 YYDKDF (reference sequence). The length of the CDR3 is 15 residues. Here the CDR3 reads CATSRTRTANYGYTF. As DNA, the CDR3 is TGTGCCACCAGCAGAACACGGACAGCTAACTATGGCTACACCTTC.

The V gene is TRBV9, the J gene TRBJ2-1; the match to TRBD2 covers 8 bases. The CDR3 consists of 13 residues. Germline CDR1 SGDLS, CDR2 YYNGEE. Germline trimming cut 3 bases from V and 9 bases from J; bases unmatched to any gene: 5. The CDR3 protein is CASSAGLVGEQFF. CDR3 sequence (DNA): TGTGCCAGCAGCGCGGGACTAGTCGGTGAGCAGTTCTTC.

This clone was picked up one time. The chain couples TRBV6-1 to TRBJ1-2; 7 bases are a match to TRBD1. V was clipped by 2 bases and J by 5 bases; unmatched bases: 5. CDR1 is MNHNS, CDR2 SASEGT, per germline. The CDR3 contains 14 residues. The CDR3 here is CASSERGQTYGYTF. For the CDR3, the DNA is TGTGCCAGCAGTGAAAGGGGACAGACTTATGGCTACACCTTC.